These T cell receptor beta chains were read from a single sample in a study of blood T cell repertoires in COVID-19. TCRdb's copy holds only in-frame clones and misses some; the assay was immunoSEQ multiplex PCR. The table has 300,000 to 400,000 clones, approximately 83% seen once; the top ten hold around 4.5%. The specimen was PBMCs or T cells enriched from blood (not recorded which). The receptors come from a middle-aged woman with acute COVID-19. Each CDR3 is given with its conserved first and last residue. Fields, in order: CDR3 DNA, CDR3 protein, CDR3 length, V gene, clone size, J gene, D gene. D genes are given only for firm matches. Clone size, where shown, is once, few, many, or a class for clones that have expanded.

TGTGCCAGCAGCCGAGGTATCGGGGGGTGGCCCTATAATTCACCCCTCCACTTT | CASSRGIGGWPYNSPLHF | 18 | TRBV14 | - | TRBJ1-6 | -
TGTGCCAGCAGCCCGCCACGCGGGGGTCGCTCTGGAAACACCATATATTTT | CASSPPRGGRSGNTIYF | 17 | TRBV5-4 | - | TRBJ1-3 | -
TGCGCCAGCAGCATAGGCAGGAAGGTGTACAATGAGCAGTTCTTC | CASSIGRKVYNEQFF | 15 | TRBV4-3 | - | TRBJ2-1 | -
TGTGCCAGCCTCAGCGGGGGGGCCGCCTGGGTGCAGTATTTT | CASLSGGAAWVQYF | 14 | TRBV2 | few | TRBJ2-3 | TRBD2
TGTGCCAGCAGCCCTCGACTAGCGGGGGGACCCTCCTACAATGAGCAGTTCTTC | CASSPRLAGGPSYNEQFF | 18 | TRBV3-1/TRBV3-2 | - | TRBJ2-1 | TRBD2
TGCGCCAGCAGCCCTCGGTCGAGGGGGGGCACCGGGGAGCTGTTTTTT | CASSPRSRGGTGELFF | 16 | TRBV4-3 | - | TRBJ2-2 | -
TGTGCCAGCAGCCAAGAATACGGACTAGCGGGGGGCAATAACCAAGAGACCCAGTACTTC | CASSQEYGLAGGNNQETQYF | 20 | TRBV4-2 | - | TRBJ2-5 | TRBD2
TGTGCCACCAGCAGAGCGGCAGGGGCGAGGGTATATAGCAATCAGCCCCAGCATTTT | CATSRAAGARVYSNQPQHF | 19 | TRBV15 | - | TRBJ1-5 | -
TGCGCCAGCAGCCAGGGGAGGACAGGGGCCTACGAGCAGTACTTC | CASSQGRTGAYEQYF | 15 | TRBV4-3 | - | TRBJ2-7 | TRBD1
TGTGCCAGCAGTCGTGAGGGTGCGAGCACAGATACGCAGTATTTT | CASSREGASTDTQYF | 15 | TRBV28 | - | TRBJ2-3 | -
TGTGCCAGCAGCTTCCTTGATGAGCAGTTCTTC | CASSFLDEQFF | 11 | TRBV9 | - | TRBJ2-1 | -
TGTGCCAGCAGCCATTTACAGTCAGCTTTCTTT | CASSHLQSAFF | 11 | TRBV3-1/TRBV3-2 | - | TRBJ1-1 | -
TGCAGTGCTAGTTTACTTGGAAGGGCACTAGACACTGAAGCTTTCTTT | CSASLLGRALDTEAFF | 16 | TRBV20-1 | few | TRBJ1-1 | -
TGTGCCAGCAGCCCAGGGACAGGGGGTAATCAGCCCCAGCATTTT | CASSPGTGGNQPQHF | 15 | TRBV5-4 | - | TRBJ1-5 | TRBD1
TGTGCCAGCAGCTTAAAGGGGACAGGGGATGCGTGGGGCTACACCTTC | CASSLKGTGDAWGYTF | 16 | TRBV7-2 | - | TRBJ1-2 | TRBD1
TGTGCCAGCTCACCCCTGCAGGGGATCTTATCTGGCTATGGCTACACCTTC | CASSPLQGILSGYGYTF | 17 | TRBV18 | - | TRBJ1-2 | -
TGTGCCAGCAGCTTAGCGGGGCAGGGTACGGCCAAAAACATTCAGTACTTC | CASSLAGQGTAKNIQYF | 17 | TRBV7-9 | few | TRBJ2-4 | -
TGCAGCGTTCAACGCAGGGGTGGCAACTACGAGCAGTACTTC | CSVQRRGGNYEQYF | 14 | TRBV29-1 | - | TRBJ2-7 | -
TGTGCCAGCCACATCACATTAAGGGGGAAACTGTTTTTT | CASHITLRGKLFF | 13 | TRBV6-5 | - | TRBJ1-4 | -
TGTGCTAGTGGTTTGCCTACGGGGACCCTGGAGGGCCAAGAGACCCAGTACTTC | CASGLPTGTLEGQETQYF | 18 | TRBV12-5 | - | TRBJ2-5 | -
TGTGCCAGCAGCACCTCGTTACTAGCGGGAGAAGTCTACGAGCAGTACTTC | CASSTSLLAGEVYEQYF | 17 | TRBV21-1 | - | TRBJ2-7 | -
TGTGCCAGCAGTTACCGGGACAGGCGTGGATACGAGCAGTACTTC | CASSYRDRRGYEQYF | 15 | TRBV6-5 | few | TRBJ2-7 | TRBD1
TGTGCCAGCAGCCAATACAGATATACCTACGAGCAGTACTTC | CASSQYRYTYEQYF | 14 | TRBV4-2 | once | TRBJ2-7 | -
TGTGCCAGCAGCTCCTTGGGCAAAAGGAACTATGGCTACACCTTC | CASSSLGKRNYGYTF | 15 | TRBV7-8 | few | TRBJ1-2 | -
TGTGCCAGCTCACCATGGACAGGGGTGAATACCGGGGAGCTGTTTTTT | CASSPWTGVNTGELFF | 16 | TRBV18 | - | TRBJ2-2 | TRBD1
TGTGCCAGCAACCAAAGGGACATCAATGAAAAACTGTTTTTT | CASNQRDINEKLFF | 14 | TRBV2 | - | TRBJ1-4 | -
TGTGCCAGCAGTAGAGGCGGGAGGGACACAGATACGCAGTATTTT | CASSRGGRDTDTQYF | 15 | TRBV6-5 | - | TRBJ2-3 | TRBD2
TGTGCTAGCAGCTCGGGCCCTAGCGGGAGTTTCTATGAGCAGTTCTTC | CASSSGPSGSFYEQFF | 16 | TRBV7-7 | - | TRBJ2-1 | TRBD2
TGTGCCAGCAGCCAAGGGGGGCCGGGACAGGGTGCACATGAGCAGTTCTTC | CASSQGGPGQGAHEQFF | 17 | TRBV4-2 | - | TRBJ2-1 | TRBD1
TGTGCCATCAGTGAATGGCGGGACCCCTATAACAATGAGCAGTTCTTC | CAISEWRDPYNNEQFF | 16 | TRBV10-3 | - | TRBJ2-1 | -
TGCAGTGCTAGTGAGAGCACCCCAGGGAAGACCCAGTACTTC | CSASESTPGKTQYF | 14 | TRBV20-1 | once | TRBJ2-5 | -
TGTGCCGTAACAGGTCTAAACACTGAAGCTTTCTTT | CAVTGLNTEAFF | 12 | TRBV19 | - | TRBJ1-1 | -
TGTGCCAGCAGCTTTGCGGCTATGAACACTGAAGCTTTCTTT | CASSFAAMNTEAFF | 14 | TRBV7-2 | - | TRBJ1-1 | -
TGTGCCAGTAGTATAAATGCGGCCTACAATGAGCAGTTCTTC | CASSINAAYNEQFF | 14 | TRBV19 | - | TRBJ2-1 | -
TGTGCCAGCAGCCAAGCCCGGACGGAGGGGGCTTTCTTT | CASSQARTEGAFF | 13 | TRBV3-1/TRBV3-2 | - | TRBJ1-1 | -
TGTGCCAGCAGCCACGGACAGGGGAAATCAAATGAAAAACTGTTTTTT | CASSHGQGKSNEKLFF | 16 | TRBV7-9 | few | TRBJ1-4 | TRBD1
TGTGCCAGCAGCTTGGGGGTCCGCGGGAACTTCTACGAGCAGTACTTC | CASSLGVRGNFYEQYF | 16 | TRBV5-6 | once | TRBJ2-7 | -
TGCGCCAGCAGTGTTAGCGGTAGCGGGAAAGAGACCCAGTACTTC | CASSVSGSGKETQYF | 15 | TRBV10-2 | - | TRBJ2-5 | TRBD2
TGCGCCAGCAGCTTGGCAGGGACAGAATACTCACCCCTCCACTTT | CASSLAGTEYSPLHF | 15 | TRBV5-1 | once | TRBJ1-6 | TRBD1
TGTGCCAGCAGAGGGGCGGGGGGGCATAGCAGGACCCAGTACTTC | CASRGAGGHSRTQYF | 15 | TRBV6-5 | - | TRBJ2-5 | TRBD2
TGTGCCAGCAGCTTAGAGACCGGGACAGGGGGCTTCGAGACCCAGTACTTC | CASSLETGTGGFETQYF | 17 | TRBV7-2 | - | TRBJ2-5 | TRBD1
TGTGCCAGCAGCCGTTCGGCGGGACAGACCCAGTACTTC | CASSRSAGQTQYF | 13 | TRBV7-6 | - | TRBJ2-5 | -
TGTGCCAGCAGCTTAAAACTCAGGGGAATCCAAGAGACCCAGTACTTC | CASSLKLRGIQETQYF | 16 | TRBV7-6 | - | TRBJ2-5 | -
TGTGCCAGCAGCCCAGGGGTAGGAAAACTGTTTTTT | CASSPGVGKLFF | 12 | TRBV5-4 | - | TRBJ1-4 | -
TGTGCCAGCAGCTTAGTTCTTTTCCGGGGTAGCAGGAACTCCTACGAGCAGTACTTC | CASSLVLFRGSRNSYEQYF | 19 | TRBV7-9 | - | TRBJ2-7 | -
TGTGCCAGCAGCATACCGGGACTAGTAAAGGCTGAGCAGTTCTTC | CASSIPGLVKAEQFF | 15 | TRBV7-2 | - | TRBJ2-1 | TRBD2
TGTGCCAGGGGAGAAGACAATGAGCAGTTCTTC | CARGEDNEQFF | 11 | TRBV19 | - | TRBJ2-1 | -
TGCAGCGTTGGTTCAGGGAACACTGAAGCTTTCTTT | CSVGSGNTEAFF | 12 | TRBV29-1 | - | TRBJ1-1 | -
TGTGCCAGCAGTTACTTGGACAGACGTAACTATGGCTACACCTTC | CASSYLDRRNYGYTF | 15 | TRBV6-5 | - | TRBJ1-2 | -
TGCGCCAGCAGCTCCGGGACAGGGGGAGGGGAAAAACTGTTTTTT | CASSSGTGGGEKLFF | 15 | TRBV5-1 | few | TRBJ1-4 | TRBD1
TGTGCCATCACCGCTAGCGGGAGGTACACCGGGGAGCTGTTTTTT | CAITASGRYTGELFF | 15 | TRBV10-3 | - | TRBJ2-2 | TRBD2
TGTGCCAGTAGTATAACCTTCTTCCAGGACAGGGTCAATCAGCCCCAGCATTTT | CASSITFFQDRVNQPQHF | 18 | TRBV19 | - | TRBJ1-5 | TRBD1
TGTGCCAGCAGCCCGCGACAGGGGAGGCCCGAAGGCTACACCTTC | CASSPRQGRPEGYTF | 15 | TRBV7-6 | few | TRBJ1-2 | TRBD1
TGTGCCAGCAGCTTAGATTCGAGGGGGCGCACTGAAGCTTTCTTT | CASSLDSRGRTEAFF | 15 | TRBV7-2 | - | TRBJ1-1 | TRBD1
TGTGCCAGCAGCGTATATCCCGGCTCTGGAAACACCATATATTTT | CASSVYPGSGNTIYF | 15 | TRBV9 | once | TRBJ1-3 | -
TGTGCCAGCAGTTTACAGGGGTACGGCTACACCTTC | CASSLQGYGYTF | 12 | TRBV28 | - | TRBJ1-2 | -
TGTGCCAGCAGCCCCCAAGGCGGATTCTACGAGCAGTACTTC | CASSPQGGFYEQYF | 14 | TRBV7-2 | - | TRBJ2-7 | -
TGTGCCAGCAGCCCTAAGTACACCGGGGAGCTGTTTTTT | CASSPKYTGELFF | 13 | TRBV12-3/TRBV12-4 | - | TRBJ2-2 | -
TGTGCCAGCAGCTTGTCATCGGGAGAAGAGACCCAGTACTTC | CASSLSSGEETQYF | 14 | TRBV5-4 | - | TRBJ2-5 | -
TGTGCCAGCAGCCCCCCCCAAGGGAGGGGGACTGAAGCTTTCTTT | CASSPPQGRGTEAFF | 15 | TRBV7-2 | few | TRBJ1-1 | -